These 30 T cell receptor beta chains originate from one sample sequenced in a study of PD-1 blockade in mismatch repair-deficient tumors. Profiling relied on immunoSEQ multiplex PCR, and the TCRdb table lists in-frame clones only, not all of them. The data show about 19,000 clones, over 70% seen once. Specimen: PBMCs, collected 52 weeks after starting pembrolizumab. The source of these receptors is an adult with mismatch repair-deficient cancer.

This clone was seen a few times. The genes are TRBV27 and TRBJ2-7, with D hard to call. CDR3 length: 11 residues. Germline assignment: CDR1 MNHEY and CDR2 SMNVEV (reference sequence). V lost 2 bases and J 5 bases, leaving 4 bases between the germline ends. CDR3 sequence (DNA): TGTGCCAGCAGTTTAGGGCACGAGCAGTACTTC. Translated, it gives CASSLGHEQYF.

This clone has a single count. The rearrangement uses TRBV5-1 and TRBJ2-2, with 8 bases matching TRBD1. This CDR3 comprises 18 residues. Trimming removed 4 bases from V and 0 bases from J; junction bases left unmatched: 11. The germline CDR1 and CDR2 sequences are SGHRS and YFSETQ. CDR3 DNA sequence: TGCGCCAGCAGCAGAGATAGGACAGGGCGGACGAACACCGGGGAGCTGTTTTTT. Its protein is CASSRDRTGRTNTGELFF. Combining the CDR3 with reference TRBV5-1 and TRBJ2-2 gives the whole variable domain KAGVTQTPRYLIKTRGQQVTLSCSPISGHRSVSWYQQTPGQGLQFLFEYFSETQRNKGNFPGRFSGRQFSNSRSEMNVSTLELGDSALYLCASSRDRTGRTNTGELFFGEGSRLTVL.

As DNA, the CDR3 is TGCGCCAGCAGTGACCGACTAGCGGGAGAGACCCAGTACTTC. As protein: CASSDRLAGETQYF. This chain uses TRBV10-1 with TRBJ2-5; 10 nucleotides match TRBD2. The CDR3 sequence is 14 residues long. Germline loops: CDR1 WNHNN, CDR2 SYGVQD (reference sequence). V lost 3 bases to trimming and J lost 4 bases; unmatched junction nucleotides: 2.

The V gene is TRBV2, the J gene TRBJ1-6, with 8 bases matching TRBD1. J was trimmed by 7 bases and V by 9 bases; bases with no gene match: 5. The CDR3 is 13 amino acids. Germline assignment: CDR1 SNHLY and CDR2 FYNNEI. The DNA for the CDR3 is TGTGCCAGTCGGACAGGGCACAATTCACCCCTCCACTTT. Translating it yields CASRTGHNSPLHF.

The chain links TRBV2 to TRBJ2-7, with TRBD2 matching 11 bases. Germline V gives CDR1 SNHLY, CDR2 FYNNEI. The V gene end was trimmed by 7 bases and the J gene end by 0 bases; junction bases not matched to a gene: 2. The CDR3 is 14 residues long. The CDR3 sequence: CASTGLAASYEQYF. For the CDR3, the DNA is TGTGCCAGCACGGGACTAGCGGCCTCCTACGAGCAGTACTTC.

The rearrangement links TRBV2 to TRBJ1-2, with D possibly matching TRBD1 (6 bases). Germline values: CDR1 SNHLY, CDR2 FYNNEI. Trimming removed 5 bases from V and 5 bases from J, with 30 bases in between. This CDR3 spans 19 amino acids. CDR3 in DNA: TGTGCCAGCAGTAATACCTTAAGACAGGAACTGCCTCGATTTTATGGCTACACCTTC. This translates into CASSNTLRQELPRFYGYTF.

This sequence joins TRBV12-5 and TRBJ2-1, with 7 bases aligning to TRBD1. Germline-derived CDR1 and CDR2 are LGHNT and FRNRAP. The CDR3 runs 18 residues. With 1 base clipped from V and 2 bases from J, the junction kept 11 bases outside the gene matches. CDR3 loop: CASGLDLGQSFTYNEQFF. The CDR3 nucleotides are TGTGCTAGTGGTTTGGACCTGGGACAGTCCTTCACCTACAATGAGCAGTTCTTC.

J is TRBJ1-1 and V is TRBV28; 7 bases align to TRBD1. Germline V gene sequence: CDR1 MDHEN, CDR2 SYDVKM. CDR3 size: 15 residues. Losses at the gene ends were 5 bases for V and 6 bases for J; bases not matched to a gene: 12. The CDR3 here is CASSTIDRDASEAFF. The CDR3 nucleotides read TGTGCCAGCAGTACTATCGACAGGGACGCTTCTGAAGCTTTCTTT.

The rearrangement links TRBV25-1 to TRBJ2-2; TRBD2 agrees at 7 bases. There are 16 residues in the CDR3. Germline V CDR1 and CDR2: MGHDK, SYGVNS. V was pared by 1 base and J by 0 bases, with 2 bases of the junction left unmatched. CDR3 bases: TGTGCCAGCAGTGAATGGGCGGGGGCGAACACCGGGGAGCTGTTTTTT. Translation: CASSEWAGANTGELFF.

The CDR3 DNA reads as TGTGCCACGGGGGACAGGAGCACAGATACGCAGTATTTT. Translated: CATGDRSTDTQYF. V is TRBV19 and J is TRBJ2-3, with 8 bases fitting TRBD1. V lost 10 bases to trimming and J lost 0 bases; unmatched junction nucleotides: 3. Germline-derived CDR1 and CDR2 are LNHDA and SQIVND (reference sequence). This CDR3 has 13 residues.

The CDR3 loop is CASSSTVNEKLFF. CDR3 in DNA: TGTGCCAGCAGTTCGACAGTGAATGAAAAACTGTTTTTT. V gene TRBV28 combines with J gene TRBJ1-4, with D tentatively TRBD1 (5 bases). V was shortened by 4 bases and J by 5 bases, with 8 bases between the two germline ends. From germline, CDR1 is MDHEN and CDR2 SYDVKM. This CDR3 is 13 amino acids long.

This clone came up once. The CDR3 DNA follows: TGTGCCAGCAGCTTGGGGACTAGCGGGAGACAGAATGAGCAGTTCTTC. Encoded protein: CASSLGTSGRQNEQFF. This chain links TRBV5-4 with TRBJ2-1; 13 bases fit TRBD2. This CDR3 is built from 16 residues. V lost 0 bases to trimming and J lost 7 bases; unmatched junction nucleotides: 4. Looked up from germline, CDR1 is SGHNT and CDR2 is YYREEE (reference sequence). The complete variable domain, with remaining parts taken from reference TRBV5-4 and TRBJ2-1, reads ETGVTQSPTHLIKTRGQQVTLRCSSQSGHNTVSWYQQALGQGPQFIFQYYREEENGRGNFPPRFSGLQFPNYSSELNVNALELDDSALYLCASSLGTSGRQNEQFFGPGTRLTVL.

Comments on this clone: The sample holds other DNA sequences that translate to the same CDR3. This sequence joins TRBV9 and TRBJ2-7, with 7 bases fitting TRBD2. The germline gives CDR1 SGDLS, CDR2 YYNGEE. The CDR3 length is 14 residues. With 5 bases clipped from V and 2 bases from J, the junction kept 7 bases outside the gene matches. The CDR3 DNA sequence: TGTGCCAGCAGTCTTACTAGCGCAACCTACGAGCAGTACTTC. This codes for CASSLTSATYEQYF.

The J gene is TRBJ2-1, the V gene TRBV5-1, with 12 bases aligning to TRBD2. CDR3 size: 16 residues. Trimming removed 0 bases from V and 4 bases from J; junction bases left unmatched: 2. The germline V gene has CDR1 SGHRS and CDR2 YFSETQ. CDR3 amino acids: CASSLDGLAGYNEQFF. The CDR3 bases are TGCGCCAGCAGCTTGGATGGACTAGCGGGGTACAATGAGCAGTTCTTC.

The V gene is TRBV5-1, the J gene TRBJ2-5, with 8 bases matching TRBD2. The ends lost 0 bases at V and 3 bases at J; junction bases unmatched: 1. The CDR3 extends over 14 amino acids. The V gene's germline CDR1 is SGHRS and CDR2 YFSETQ. The CDR3: CASSLVSGEETQYF. For the CDR3, the DNA is TGCGCCAGCAGCTTGGTTAGCGGGGAAGAGACCCAGTACTTC.

The chain couples TRBV18 to TRBJ1-3; 9 bases are a match to TRBD1. Per the germline V gene, CDR1 is KGHSH and CDR2 is LQKENI. Trimming cost V 2 bases and J 2 bases; bases outside gene matches: 4. CDR3 length: 16 residues. The CDR3 DNA reads TGTGCCAGCTCACCAGTGACAGGGGGAGCTGGAAACACCATATATTTT. Its protein product is CASSPVTGGAGNTIYF.

V gene TRBV5-6 combines with J gene TRBJ1-3; tentative D call: TRBD1 (5 bases). Deletions cut 3 bases from V and 0 bases from J, with 10 bases between. The CDR3 sequence is 15 residues long. The germline CDR1 and CDR2 sequences are SGHDT and YYEEEE. The CDR3 DNA sequence: TGTGCCAGCAGCTGGGTTCAGGGCTCTGGAAACACCATATATTTT. Residues: CASSWVQGSGNTIYF.

This rearrangement joins TRBV27 to TRBJ2-1; TRBD1 agrees at 8 bases. This CDR3 comprises 14 residues. V was clipped by 5 bases and J by 8 bases; unmatched bases: 8. CDR1 is MNHEY, CDR2 SMNVEV, per germline (reference sequence). CDR3 amino acids: CASSLDRGWDEQFF. The CDR3 DNA reads TGTGCCAGCAGTCTCGACAGGGGTTGGGATGAGCAGTTCTTC.

The V gene is TRBV10-2, the J gene TRBJ2-7; 7 bases map to TRBD2. This CDR3 is built from 13 residues. Germline assignment: CDR1 WSHSY and CDR2 SAAADI. V shed 8 bases and J 6 bases; nucleotides not matched to a gene: 10. The CDR3 DNA reads as TGCGCCAGCGGGCGGGAGCGGTTTGGCGAGCAGTACTTC. Protein product: CASGRERFGEQYF.

The chain couples TRBV5-1 to TRBJ2-1; TRBD2 matches 11 bases. V gave up 4 bases and J gave up 3 bases; unmatched junction bases: 6. The CDR3 is 16 residues long. Germline lookup yields CDR1 SGHRS and CDR2 YFSETQ. The CDR3 bases are TGCGCCAGCAGCCCCGGGACTAGCGGAAACTACAATGAGCAGTTCTTC. Translated, it gives CASSPGTSGNYNEQFF.

The chain employs TRBV9 and TRBJ2-1; D not certain. From germline, CDR1 is SGDLS and CDR2 YYNGEE. This CDR3 is 14 amino acids long. The ends were cut back, 1 base at V and 2 bases at J, with 7 bases in the middle. The CDR3 DNA is TGTGCCAGCAGCGTATCGCTAGCCTACAATGAGCAGTTCTTC. This codes for CASSVSLAYNEQFF.

This chain joins TRBV28 and TRBJ1-2; perhaps TRBD1 as D (5 bases). Trimming stripped 6 bases from V and 0 bases from J, with 14 bases between. The CDR3 runs 15 residues. Germline V gene lookup returns CDR1 MDHEN and CDR2 SYDVKM. The CDR3 here is CASRERDYPNYGYTF. The CDR3 DNA reads TGTGCCAGCAGGGAAAGGGACTATCCTAACTATGGCTACACCTTC.

The chain employs TRBV19 and TRBJ2-2; D not resolved. The CDR3 covers 15 residues. The germline V gene encodes CDR1 LNHDA and CDR2 SQIVND (reference sequence). Deletions cut 6 bases from V and 1 base from J, with 12 bases between. CDR3 DNA: TGTGCCAGTAGGCCCGGAGACGAGAACACCGGGGAGCTGTTTTTT. This encodes CASRPGDENTGELFF. Using reference TRBV19 and TRBJ2-2 for the parts outside the CDR3, the full variable domain is DGGITQSPKYLFRKEGQNVTLSCEQNLNHDAMYWYRQDPGQGLRLIYYSQIVNDFQKGDIAEGYSVSREKKESFPLTVTSAQKNPTAFYLCASRPGDENTGELFFGEGSRLTVL.

The chain has TRBV15 and TRBJ2-1, with 8 bases fitting TRBD1. The CDR3 contains 14 residues. V lost 5 bases and J lost 2; bases outside the gene matches: 2. The germline CDR1 and CDR2 sequences are LNHNV and YYDKDF (reference sequence). The CDR3 sequence is CATSETGAYNEQFF. CDR3 DNA sequence: TGTGCCACCAGCGAGACAGGGGCCTACAATGAGCAGTTCTTC.

As DNA, the CDR3 is TGTGCCAGCACCGAGATACAGGGGGCGGTTAATGAAAAACTGTTTTTT. This sequence encodes CASTEIQGAVNEKLFF. The J gene is TRBJ1-4, the V gene TRBV28; 9 bases fit TRBD1. Germline CDR1 and CDR2: MDHEN and SYDVKM. J lost 4 bases, V lost 7 bases, and 10 bases had no gene match. This CDR3 is built from 16 residues.

This chain uses TRBV6-1 with TRBJ2-7, with 8 bases lining up with TRBD1. Germline CDR1 is MNHNS and CDR2 is SASEGT. The CDR3 has 14 residues. Trimming cost V 8 bases and J 2 bases; bases outside gene matches: 8. CDR3 DNA sequence: TGTGCCAGCGAGGTCAGGACAGGGACCTACGAGCAGTACTTC. This sequence encodes CASEVRTGTYEQYF.

J is TRBJ1-1 and V is TRBV14; weak D call: TRBD1 (5 bases). The CDR3 contains 13 residues. V was trimmed by 3 bases and J by 10 bases, leaving 15 bases between them. CDR1 and CDR2 (germline): SGHDN, FVKESK. As DNA, the CDR3 is TGTGCCAGCAGCCAGCAGGGCCTCGCCGCAGCTTTCTTT. Residues: CASSQQGLAAAFF. The full variable domain, its missing parts supplied by reference TRBV14 and TRBJ1-1, is EAGVTQFPSHSVIEKGQTVTLRCDPISGHDNLYWYRRVMGKEIKFLLHFVKESKQDESGMPNNRFLAERTGGTYSTLKVQPAELEDSGVYFCASSQQGLAAAFFGQGTRLTVV.

This chain joins TRBV28 and TRBJ2-2; unclear D gene. Trimming took 6 bases from V and 2 from J, leaving 7 bases between them. The germline V gene has CDR1 MDHEN and CDR2 SYDVKM. The CDR3 is 13 amino acids. This CDR3 reads CASRSTNTGELFF. The CDR3 DNA reads TGTGCCAGCAGGTCTACCAACACCGGGGAGCTGTTTTTT.

The V and J genes are TRBV9 and TRBJ2-5; the match to TRBD1 covers 10 bases. V shed 4 bases, J shed 11 bases, and the junction held 14 bases outside the gene matches. The CDR3 consists of 15 residues. Germline V gene data show CDR1 as SGDLS and CDR2 as YYNGEE. For the CDR3, the DNA is TGTGCCAGCAGCCCCGGACAGGGGGGCTCTGAGGGGCAGTACTTC. Residues: CASSPGQGGSEGQYF. Full variable domain (missing parts from reference TRBV9 and TRBJ2-5): DSGVTQTPKHLITATGQRVTLRCSPRSGDLSVYWYQQSLDQGLQFLIQYYNGEERAKGNILERFSAQQFPDLHSELNLSSLELGDSALYFCASSPGQGGSEGQYFGPGTRLLVL.

V is TRBV21-1 and J is TRBJ2-7; no check of the table's D call, TRBD1, against the DNA was made. TRBV21-1 is classified as a pseudogene. There are 15 residues in the CDR3. In DNA form, the CDR3 reads TGTGCCAGCAGCGCGCAGGGGGCGGCGAACTACGAGCAGTACTTC. Its protein is CASSAQGAANYEQYF.